This T cell receptor (beta chain) was sequenced in a study of response to subunit inactivated influenza vaccine. Germline V gene data show CDR1 as SGHRS and CDR2 as YFSETQ. The ends lost 4 bases at V and 0 bases at J; junction bases unmatched: 10. CDR3 length: 19 residues. Each CDR3 protein is one row after TCRdb ran MiXCR on the RT-PCR reads. Here the sample spans fewer than 550,000 distinct CDR3 sequences, approximately 24% being singletons. The source of this sequence is a man aged 50-60 years who received an inactivated influenza vaccine. This sequence joins TRBV5-1 and TRBJ2-1; 13 bases line up with TRBD2. The source was CD4+ T cells sorted from PBMCs, collected roughly 5 days after vaccination. CDR3 loop: CASSQMTSGRPRSYNEQFF. The CDR3, as DNA: TGCGCCAGCAGCCAAATGACTAGCGGGAGGCCGCGCTCCTACAATGAGCAGTTCTTC.